Listed below are T cell receptor beta chains from one sample, sequenced in a study of control samples from healthy donors and cancer patients. This table comes from immunoSEQ multiplex PCR, and its TCRdb copy is limited to in-frame clones, with some not included. The sample carries roughly 84,000 clones, about nine tenths recorded once. The sequencing input was blood. These receptors all stem from a man aged 50 or older in good health. Each CDR3 is given with its conserved first and last residue. A D gene is named only where the DNA matches it firmly. For some rows the clone size is stated as once, few or many, or as a class when expanded; others skip it.

- | TRBJ2-1 | TRBV6-5 | - | CASSLAWGDEQFF | TGTGCCAGCAGTCTTGCGTGGGGCGATGAGCAGTTCTTC
once | TRBJ1-4 | TRBV5-1 | TRBD1 | CASSSTGFLNEKLFF | TGCGCCAGCAGCTCGACAGGGTTCCTTAATGAAAAACTGTTTTTT
- | TRBJ1-5 | TRBV10-3 | TRBD1 | CAISEETGAQPQHF | TGTGCCATCAGTGAGGAGACAGGGGCTCAGCCCCAGCATTTT
- | TRBJ2-7 | TRBV5-1 | TRBD1 | CASSPGQGLGEQYF | TGCGCCAGCAGCCCGGGACAGGGCTTAGGGGAGCAGTACTTC
- | TRBJ1-5 | TRBV7-8 | - | CASSFRGNQPQHF | TGTGCCAGCAGCTTTAGAGGGAATCAGCCCCAGCATTTT
- | TRBJ1-1 | TRBV20-1 | - | CSASGDSQTAEAFF | TGCAGTGCTAGTGGTGACAGTCAGACAGCTGAAGCTTTCTTT
- | TRBJ2-1 | TRBV6-5 | TRBD2 | CASRREGMGNEQFF | TGTGCCAGCAGGAGGGAGGGGATGGGCAATGAGCAGTTCTTC
once | TRBJ1-2 | TRBV3-1/TRBV3-2 | - | CASSQFATGNYTF | TGTGCCAGCAGCCAGTTCGCTACAGGGAACTACACCTTC
- | TRBJ2-5 | TRBV12-3/TRBV12-4 | TRBD1 | CASSLRGETQYF | TGTGCCAGCAGCCTCAGGGGGGAGACCCAGTACTTC
- | TRBJ2-2 | TRBV27 | TRBD1 | CASSLDRGHTGELFF | TGTGCCAGCAGTCTGGACAGGGGGCATACCGGGGAGCTGTTTTTT
- | TRBJ1-2 | TRBV7-2 | - | CASSLVTSHGYTF | TGTGCCAGCAGCTTGGTAACAAGCCATGGCTACACCTTC
- | TRBJ1-5 | TRBV9 | - | CASSREGGENQPQHF | TGTGCCAGCAGCAGAGAGGGGGGGGAGAATCAGCCCCAGCATTTT
- | TRBJ2-3 | TRBV5-4 | - | CASSLPIPGSDTQYF | TGTGCCAGCAGCTTGCCAATCCCCGGTAGCGATACGCAGTATTTT
- | TRBJ1-2 | TRBV5-1 | - | CASSLEGVLGYTF | TGCGCCAGCAGCTTGGAGGGAGTCTTAGGCTACACCTTC
- | TRBJ2-2 | TRBV10-3 | - | CAIRTLGQDTGELFF | TGTGCCATCAGGACCTTGGGGCAGGACACCGGGGAGCTGTTTTTT
few | TRBJ2-3 | TRBV24-1 | - | CATSDLFSRGTDTQYF | TGTGCCACCAGTGATTTGTTCTCGAGGGGCACAGATACGCAGTATTTT
- | TRBJ1-2 | TRBV19 | - | CASSQGGTGYGYTF | TGTGCCAGTAGCCAGGGAGGGACTGGCTATGGCTACACCTTC
- | TRBJ1-1 | TRBV30 | - | CAWSLRSAEAFF | TGTGCCTGGAGTCTACGTTCCGCTGAAGCTTTCTTT
- | TRBJ1-1 | TRBV19 | - | CASSMDQGPQIAFF | TGTGCCAGTAGTATGGATCAGGGGCCCCAGATAGCTTTCTTT
- | TRBJ1-1 | TRBV30 | TRBD1 | CAWQGQQNTEAFF | TGTGCCTGGCAGGGACAGCAGAACACTGAAGCTTTCTTT
- | TRBJ2-6 | TRBV3-1/TRBV3-2 | TRBD1 | CASSAGTGSFGANVLTF | TGTGCCAGCAGTGCCGGGACAGGGAGTTTTGGGGCCAACGTCCTGACTTTC
- | TRBJ2-2 | TRBV4-1 | - | CASSQVLTGELFF | TGCGCCAGCAGCCAAGTCCTCACCGGGGAGCTGTTTTTT
- | TRBJ1-6 | TRBV6-1 | - | CASSETKVGISYNSPLHF | TGTGCCAGCAGTGAAACCAAGGTGGGGATCTCCTATAATTCACCCCTCCACTTT
once | TRBJ1-2 | TRBV7-8 | - | CASSLDTGHGGYGYTF | TGTGCCAGCAGCTTAGATACAGGGCACGGCGGCTATGGCTACACCTTC
once | TRBJ1-5 | TRBV20-1 | - | CSASRENQPQHF | TGCAGTGCTAGTAGAGAAAATCAGCCCCAGCATTTT
- | TRBJ2-7 | TRBV2 | - | CASSTIDRGSYEQYF | TGTGCCAGCAGTACCATTGACAGAGGATCCTACGAGCAGTACTTC
once | TRBJ1-5 | TRBV2 | - | CASSGQLSNQPQHF | TGTGCCAGCAGCGGACAGCTTAGCAATCAGCCCCAGCATTTT
few | TRBJ1-1 | TRBV5-1 | - | CASSLSGGTKYYMNTEAFF | TGCGCCAGCAGCTTGTCGGGGGGGACCAAATACTACATGAACACTGAAGCTTTCTTT
- | TRBJ1-6 | TRBV5-1 | - | CASSIDYNSPLHF | TGCGCCAGCAGCATAGATTATAATTCACCCCTCCACTTT
- | TRBJ2-2 | TRBV4-1 | - | CASSQEQYSGELFF | TGCGCCAGCAGCCAAGAACAGTATAGCGGGGAGCTGTTTTTT
- | TRBJ2-5 | TRBV5-1 | - | CASKWEGQETQYF | TGCGCCAGCAAATGGGAAGGGCAAGAGACCCAGTACTTC
- | TRBJ1-6 | TRBV6-1 | - | CASSDGVGTPLHF | TGTGCCAGCAGTGACGGGGTTGGGACACCCCTCCACTTT
once | TRBJ2-2 | TRBV10-3 | TRBD2 | CAISERGGWELFF | TGTGCCATCAGTGAGCGGGGGGGCTGGGAGCTGTTTTTT
- | TRBJ2-1 | TRBV29-1 | - | CSVERPGPAEQFF | TGCAGCGTTGAAAGACCGGGCCCGGCTGAGCAGTTCTTC
- | TRBJ1-5 | TRBV6-1 | - | CASSLPDSNQPQHF | TGTGCCAGCAGCTTACCCGATAGCAATCAGCCCCAGCATTTT
- | TRBJ2-2 | TRBV4-1 | - | CASSQGQGHTGELFF | TGCGCCAGCAGCCAAGGGCAGGGTCACACCGGGGAGCTGTTTTTT
- | TRBJ2-7 | TRBV5-6 | TRBD2 | CASSPGTSKHEQYF | TGTGCCAGCAGTCCCGGGACTAGTAAGCACGAGCAGTACTTC
- | TRBJ2-2 | TRBV5-1 | - | CASSLAVANTGELFF | TGCGCCAGCAGCTTGGCCGTGGCTAACACCGGGGAGCTGTTTTTT
- | TRBJ2-2 | TRBV5-1 | TRBD1 | CASSLAGGQGIVTGELFF | TGCGCCAGCAGCTTGGCCGGGGGACAGGGGATTGTCACCGGGGAGCTGTTTTTT
- | TRBJ1-1 | TRBV24-1 | - | CATRGNTEAFF | TGTGCCACCAGAGGGAACACTGAAGCTTTCTTT
- | TRBJ1-2 | TRBV12-3/TRBV12-4 | - | CASSPTGNYGYTF | TGTGCCAGCAGCCCTACAGGGAACTATGGCTACACCTTC
once | TRBJ1-6 | TRBV19 | TRBD1 | CASSRGTGGFHSPLHF | TGTGCCAGTAGTAGAGGGACAGGGGGTTTCCATTCACCCCTCCACTTT
- | TRBJ1-5 | TRBV30 | - | CAWSPGENRPQHF | TGTGCCTGGTCCCCAGGGGAAAATAGGCCCCAGCATTTT